Sequencing of this TCR beta chain was carried out in a study of response to subunit inactivated influenza vaccine. Findings and caveats of the study: Each seasonal influenza vaccination, the authors suggested, recruits few new T cells.

This clonotype occurred many times. The antigen remains unidentified. MiXCR was run by TCRdb on the RT-PCR reads, yielding one entry per CDR3 protein. The table shows around 530,000 distinct CDR3 sequences, with 10% to 15% occurring only once. The V gene's germline CDR1 is SGHRS and CDR2 YFSETQ. The CDR3 spans 15 residues. The ends were cut back, 0 bases at V and 0 bases at J, with 9 bases in the middle. The receptor was derived from a man aged 50 or older who received an inactivated influenza vaccine. The sample consisted of PBMCs from blood, taken on the day of vaccination. J is TRBJ2-5 and V is TRBV5-1; tentatively, D is TRBD2 (6 bases). The CDR3 sequence: CASSLGTTYQETQYF. DNA of the CDR3: TGCGCCAGCAGCTTGGGGACTACCTACCAAGAGACCCAGTACTTC.